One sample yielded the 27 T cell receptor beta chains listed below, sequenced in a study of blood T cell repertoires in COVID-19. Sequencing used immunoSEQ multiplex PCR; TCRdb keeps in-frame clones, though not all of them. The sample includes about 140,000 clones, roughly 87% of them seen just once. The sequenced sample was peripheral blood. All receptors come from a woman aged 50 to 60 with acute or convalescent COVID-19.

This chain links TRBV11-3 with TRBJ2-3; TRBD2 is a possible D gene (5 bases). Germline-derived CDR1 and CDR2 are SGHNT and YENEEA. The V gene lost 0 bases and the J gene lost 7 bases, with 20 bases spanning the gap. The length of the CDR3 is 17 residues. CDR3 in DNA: TGTGCCAGCAGCTTAGATCGCGGACTTCCCGACGTCAATACGCAGTATTTT. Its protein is CASSLDRGLPDVNTQYF.

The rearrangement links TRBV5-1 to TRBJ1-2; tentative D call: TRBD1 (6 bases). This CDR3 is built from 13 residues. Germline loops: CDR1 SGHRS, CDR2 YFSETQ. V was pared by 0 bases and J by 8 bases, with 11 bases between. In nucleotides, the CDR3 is TGCGCCAGCAGCTTGGACAGGGAGAGAGGCTACACCTTC. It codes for CASSLDRERGYTF.

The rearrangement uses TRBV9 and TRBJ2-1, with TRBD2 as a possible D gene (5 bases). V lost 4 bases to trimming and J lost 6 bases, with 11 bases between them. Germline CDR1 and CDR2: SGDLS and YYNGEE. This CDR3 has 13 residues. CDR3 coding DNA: TGTGCCAGCAGCCCCCGGGGTTCCAATGAGCAGTTCTTC. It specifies CASSPRGSNEQFF.

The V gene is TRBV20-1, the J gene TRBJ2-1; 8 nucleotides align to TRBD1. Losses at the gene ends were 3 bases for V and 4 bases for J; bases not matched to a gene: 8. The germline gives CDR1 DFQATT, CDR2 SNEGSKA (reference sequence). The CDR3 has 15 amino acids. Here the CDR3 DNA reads TGCAGTGCTAGTGACGGGCAGGGGGCATACAATGAGCAGTTCTTC. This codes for CSASDGQGAYNEQFF.

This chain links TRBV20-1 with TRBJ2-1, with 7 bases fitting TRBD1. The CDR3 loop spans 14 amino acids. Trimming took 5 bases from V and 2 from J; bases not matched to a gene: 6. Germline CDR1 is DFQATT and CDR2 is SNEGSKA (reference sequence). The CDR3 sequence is CSARDRAAYNEQFF. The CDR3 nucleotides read TGCAGTGCTCGTGACAGGGCAGCCTACAATGAGCAGTTCTTC.

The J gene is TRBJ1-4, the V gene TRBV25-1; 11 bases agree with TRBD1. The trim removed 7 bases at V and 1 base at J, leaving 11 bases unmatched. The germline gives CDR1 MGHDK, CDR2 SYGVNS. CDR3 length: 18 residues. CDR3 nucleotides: TGTGCCAGCACGTCCCGGACAGGGGGCGCGGAAACTAATGAAAAACTGTTTTTT. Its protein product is CASTSRTGGAETNEKLFF.

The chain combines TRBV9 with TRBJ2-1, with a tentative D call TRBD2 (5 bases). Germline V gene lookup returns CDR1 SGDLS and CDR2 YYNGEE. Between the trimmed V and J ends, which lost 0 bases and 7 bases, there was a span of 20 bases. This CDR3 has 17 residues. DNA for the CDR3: TGTGCCAGCAGCGTAGGGTGGAGACTACCAAACCCGAATGAGCAGTTCTTC. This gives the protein CASSVGWRLPNPNEQFF.

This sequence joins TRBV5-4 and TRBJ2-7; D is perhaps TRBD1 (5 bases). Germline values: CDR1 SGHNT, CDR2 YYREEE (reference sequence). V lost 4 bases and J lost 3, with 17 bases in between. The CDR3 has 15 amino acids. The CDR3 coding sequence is TGTGCCAGCAGCGCCACAGGTTCTCTCGTCTACGAGCAGTACTTC. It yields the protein CASSATGSLVYEQYF.

The CDR3 sequence: CASNPWERGGHYEQFF. CDR3 sequence (DNA): TGTGCCAGCAATCCCTGGGAGCGGGGGGGCCATTACGAGCAGTTCTTC. The V and J genes are TRBV9 and TRBJ2-1; the match to TRBD2 covers 10 bases. Germline loops: CDR1 SGDLS, CDR2 YYNGEE. The CDR3 contains 16 residues. V was clipped by 6 bases and J by 10 bases; unmatched bases: 16.

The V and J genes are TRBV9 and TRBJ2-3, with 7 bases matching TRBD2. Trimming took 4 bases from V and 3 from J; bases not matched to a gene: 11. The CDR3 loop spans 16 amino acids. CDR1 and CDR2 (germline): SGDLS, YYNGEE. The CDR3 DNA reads TGTGCCAGCAGCCAGGGAGGGGTTAGCGTAACAGATACGCAGTATTTT. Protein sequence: CASSQGGVSVTDTQYF.

In DNA, the CDR3 is TGTGCCAGCAGCTTATTTCAGGGGGCCGTCGAGCAGTACTTC. As protein: CASSLFQGAVEQYF. The rearrangement uses TRBV11-1 and TRBJ2-7; TRBD1 matches at 8 bases. The CDR3 extends over 14 amino acids. Germline V CDR1 and CDR2: SGHAT, FQDESV (reference sequence). The V gene end was trimmed by 2 bases and the J gene end by 6 bases; junction bases not matched to a gene: 6.

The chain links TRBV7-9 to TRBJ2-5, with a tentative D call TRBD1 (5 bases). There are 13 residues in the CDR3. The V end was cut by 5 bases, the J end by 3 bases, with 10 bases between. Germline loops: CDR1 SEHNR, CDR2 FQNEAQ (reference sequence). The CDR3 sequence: CASSQRGKETQYF. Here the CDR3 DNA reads TGTGCCAGCAGCCAAAGGGGTAAAGAGACCCAGTACTTC.

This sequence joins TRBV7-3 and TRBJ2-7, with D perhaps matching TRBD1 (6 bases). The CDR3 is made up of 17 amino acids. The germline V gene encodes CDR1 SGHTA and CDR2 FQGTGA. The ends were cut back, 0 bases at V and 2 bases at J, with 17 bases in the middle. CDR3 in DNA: TGTGCCAGCAGCTTAACGTCGGGCACAGGGACACCCTACGAGCAGTACTTC. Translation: CASSLTSGTGTPYEQYF.

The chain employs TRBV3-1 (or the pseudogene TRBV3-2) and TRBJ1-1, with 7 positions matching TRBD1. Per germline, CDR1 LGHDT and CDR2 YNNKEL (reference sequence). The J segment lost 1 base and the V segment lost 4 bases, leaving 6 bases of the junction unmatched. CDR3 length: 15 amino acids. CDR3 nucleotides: TGTGCCAGCAGCCGATCCCGGGACAGGAACACTGAAGCTTTCTTT. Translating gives CASSRSRDRNTEAFF.

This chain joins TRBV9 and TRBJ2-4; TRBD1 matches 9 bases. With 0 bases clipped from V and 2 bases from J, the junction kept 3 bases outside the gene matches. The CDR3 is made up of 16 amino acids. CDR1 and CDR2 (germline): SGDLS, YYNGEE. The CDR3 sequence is CASSVGGQGTKNIQYF. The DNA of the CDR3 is TGTGCCAGCAGCGTAGGCGGACAGGGGACCAAAAACATTCAGTACTTC.

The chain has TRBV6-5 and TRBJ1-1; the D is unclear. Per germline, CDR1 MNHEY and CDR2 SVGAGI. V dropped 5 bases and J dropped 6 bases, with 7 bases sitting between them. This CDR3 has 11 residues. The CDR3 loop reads CASSPRSEAFF. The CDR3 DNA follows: TGTGCCAGCAGTCCCCGGTCTGAAGCTTTCTTT.

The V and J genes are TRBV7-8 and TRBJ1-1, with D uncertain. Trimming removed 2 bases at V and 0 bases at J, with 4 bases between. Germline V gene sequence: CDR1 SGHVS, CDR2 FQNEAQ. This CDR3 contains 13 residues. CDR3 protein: CASSLSLNTEAFF. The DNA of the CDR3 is TGTGCCAGCAGCTTAAGCTTGAACACTGAAGCTTTCTTT.

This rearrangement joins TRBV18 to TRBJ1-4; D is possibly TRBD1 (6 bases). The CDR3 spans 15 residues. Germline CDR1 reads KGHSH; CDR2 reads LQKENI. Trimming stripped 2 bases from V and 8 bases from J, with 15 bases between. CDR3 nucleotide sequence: TGTGCCAGCTCACCAGGGGGCTTTCAGGGCGAAAAACTGTTTTTT. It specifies CASSPGGFQGEKLFF.

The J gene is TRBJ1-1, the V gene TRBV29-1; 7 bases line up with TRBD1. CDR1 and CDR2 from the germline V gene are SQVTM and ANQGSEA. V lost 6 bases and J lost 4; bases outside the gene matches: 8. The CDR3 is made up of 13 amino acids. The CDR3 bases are TGCAGCGTCACTGACAGGGCCGGCACTGAAGCTTTCTTT. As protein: CSVTDRAGTEAFF.

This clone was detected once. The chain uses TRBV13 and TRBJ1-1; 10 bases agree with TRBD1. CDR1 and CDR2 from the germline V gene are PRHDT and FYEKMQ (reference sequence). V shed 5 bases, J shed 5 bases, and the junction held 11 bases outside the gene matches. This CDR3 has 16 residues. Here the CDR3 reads CASSVTGGEVGTEAFF. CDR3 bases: TGTGCCAGCAGCGTGACAGGGGGCGAAGTGGGAACTGAAGCTTTCTTT.

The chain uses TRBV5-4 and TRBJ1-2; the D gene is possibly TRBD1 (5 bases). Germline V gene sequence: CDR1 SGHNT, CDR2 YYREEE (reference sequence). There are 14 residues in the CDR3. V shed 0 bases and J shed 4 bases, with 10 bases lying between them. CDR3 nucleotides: TGTGCCAGCAGCTTGGCGGGGGGGGTCTATGGCTACACCTTC. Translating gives CASSLAGGVYGYTF.

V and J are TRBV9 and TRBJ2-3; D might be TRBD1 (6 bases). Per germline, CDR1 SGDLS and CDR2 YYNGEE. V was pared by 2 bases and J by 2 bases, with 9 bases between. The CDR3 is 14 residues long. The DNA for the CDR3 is TGTGCCAGCAGCGTCACAGGGAACACAGATACGCAGTATTTT. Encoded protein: CASSVTGNTDTQYF. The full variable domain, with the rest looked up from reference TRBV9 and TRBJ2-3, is DSGVTQTPKHLITATGQRVTLRCSPRSGDLSVYWYQQSLDQGLQFLIQYYNGEERAKGNILERFSAQQFPDLHSELNLSSLELGDSALYFCASSVTGNTDTQYFGPGTRLTVL.

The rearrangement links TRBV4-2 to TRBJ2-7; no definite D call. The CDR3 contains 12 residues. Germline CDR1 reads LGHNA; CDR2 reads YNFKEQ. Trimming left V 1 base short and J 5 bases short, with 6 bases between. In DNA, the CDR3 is TGTGCCAGCAGCCAAGGACTGAACGAGCAGTACTTC. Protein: CASSQGLNEQYF.

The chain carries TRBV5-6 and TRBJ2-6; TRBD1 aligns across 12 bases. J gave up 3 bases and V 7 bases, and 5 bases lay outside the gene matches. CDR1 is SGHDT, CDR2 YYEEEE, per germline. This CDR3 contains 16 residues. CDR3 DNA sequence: TGTGCCAGCTCCGGGACAGGGGGCTTTGGGGCCAACGTCCTGACTTTC. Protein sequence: CASSGTGGFGANVLTF.

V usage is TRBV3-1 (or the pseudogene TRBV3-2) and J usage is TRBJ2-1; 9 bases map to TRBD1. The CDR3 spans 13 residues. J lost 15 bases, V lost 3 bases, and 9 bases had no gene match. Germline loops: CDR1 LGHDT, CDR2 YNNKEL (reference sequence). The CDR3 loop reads CASSQSYGTGRFF. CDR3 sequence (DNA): TGTGCCAGCAGCCAGTCGTACGGGACAGGGAGGTTCTTC.

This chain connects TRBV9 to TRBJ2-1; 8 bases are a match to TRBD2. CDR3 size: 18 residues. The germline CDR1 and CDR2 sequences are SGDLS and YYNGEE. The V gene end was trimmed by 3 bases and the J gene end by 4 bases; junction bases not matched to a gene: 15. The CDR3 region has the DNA TGTGCCAGCAGCGCCTCAAGCGGGCTAGCGGGCCTATACAATGAGCAGTTCTTC. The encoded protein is CASSASSGLAGLYNEQFF.

The CDR3, as DNA: TGCAGCGCCGGCAGACTAGCGGGAGGAGTCTTCTACAATGAGCAGTTCTTC. Residues: CSAGRLAGGVFYNEQFF. The genes are TRBV29-1 and TRBJ2-1; TRBD2 aligns across 13 bases. V shed 7 bases and J 3 bases; nucleotides not matched to a gene: 12. This CDR3 region has 17 residues. Germline V gene data show CDR1 as SQVTM and CDR2 as ANQGSEA.